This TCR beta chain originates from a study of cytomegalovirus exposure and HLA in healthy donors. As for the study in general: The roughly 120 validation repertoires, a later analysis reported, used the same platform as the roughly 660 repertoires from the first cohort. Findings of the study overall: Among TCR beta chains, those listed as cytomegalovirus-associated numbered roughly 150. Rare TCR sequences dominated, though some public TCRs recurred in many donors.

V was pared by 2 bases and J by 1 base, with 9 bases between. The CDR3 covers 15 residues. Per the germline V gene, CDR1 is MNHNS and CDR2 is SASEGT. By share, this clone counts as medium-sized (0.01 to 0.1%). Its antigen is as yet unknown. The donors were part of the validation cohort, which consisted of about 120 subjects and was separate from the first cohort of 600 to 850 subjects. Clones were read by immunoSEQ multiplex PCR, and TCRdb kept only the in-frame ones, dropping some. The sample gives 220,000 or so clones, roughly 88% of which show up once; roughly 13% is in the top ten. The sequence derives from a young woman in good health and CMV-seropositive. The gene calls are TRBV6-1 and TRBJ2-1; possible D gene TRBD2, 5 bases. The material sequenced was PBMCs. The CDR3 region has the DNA TGTGCCAGCAGTGAAATAAGCGGATCCTACAATGAGCAGTTCTTC. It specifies CASSEISGSYNEQFF.